This TCR beta chain emerged from a study of T-cell reconstitution after alpha-beta-depleted transplantation in children. Unique molecular identifiers were incorporated when the TCRbeta library was constructed. TCRdb used MiXCR to reprocess the PCR reads, holding one entry per CDR3 protein. The sample shows about a million distinct CDR3 sequences, less than 30% of them seen only once. V gave up 0 bases and J gave up 4 bases, with 19 bases separating them. This CDR3 has 18 residues. The germline gives CDR1 MGHRA, CDR2 YSYEKL. This clonotype was detected a few times. The V call is TRBV4-1, the J call TRBJ1-5; a weak D match, TRBD1 (5 bases). This TCR derives from a boy under three years old who had a stem cell transplant for SCID, so the T cells may come from the graft donor. Sequencing was performed on PBMCs, mostly from graft donor cells, taken 360 days after TCRalphabeta/CD19-depleted stem cell transplant. CDR3 coding DNA: TGCGCCAGCAGCCAAGATGGGCGAGGAGGAAAGGGGAATCAGCCCCAGCATTTT. As protein: CASSQDGRGGKGNQPQHF.